This T cell receptor beta chain was sequenced in a study of CD8 T cells in Susac syndrome. The multiple sclerosis control group was made up of treatment-naive patients with stable or active relapsing-remitting disease. In contrast to the negatively isolated CD8+ and CD4+ T cells, TEMRA cells were FACS-enriched. V lost 5 bases to trimming and J lost 3 bases; unmatched junction nucleotides: 7. CDR3 length equals 14 residues. About this clonotype: Its antigen is unidentified.

An input of roughly 0.45 to 1 ug of RNA was subjected to reverse transcription using random hexamers. The amplification used immunoSEQ multiplex PCR on TCR beta CDR3; it spanned 54 Vbeta and 13 Jbeta. TCRdb re-called the immunoSEQ multiplex PCR reads with MiXCR, one entry per CDR3 protein. This table has about 250,000 distinct CDR3 sequences, roughly 95% appearing once. The study's findings and limits: By the study's own acknowledgment, its TCR sequencing and HLA analysis included relatively few individuals.

The TCR comes from a human donor with multiple sclerosis. Specimen: CD4+ T cells from PBMCs. This sequence joins TRBV12-3 or TRBV12-4 and TRBJ2-7; 7 bases agree with TRBD1. Written as DNA, the CDR3 is TGTGCCAGCAGTGACAGGGCCGGTCTCTACGAGCAGTACTTC. It is translated as CASSDRAGLYEQYF.